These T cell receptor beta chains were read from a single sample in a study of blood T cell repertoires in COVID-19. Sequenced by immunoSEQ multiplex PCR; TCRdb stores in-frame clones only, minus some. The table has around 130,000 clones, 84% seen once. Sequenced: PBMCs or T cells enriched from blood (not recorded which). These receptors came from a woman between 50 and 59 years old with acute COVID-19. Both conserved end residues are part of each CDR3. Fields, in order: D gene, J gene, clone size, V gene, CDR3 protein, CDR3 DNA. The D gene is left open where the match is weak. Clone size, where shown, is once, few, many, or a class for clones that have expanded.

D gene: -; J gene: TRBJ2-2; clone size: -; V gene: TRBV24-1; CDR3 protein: CATTSMDTGELFF; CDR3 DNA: TGTGCCACCACTAGTATGGACACCGGGGAGCTGTTTTTT
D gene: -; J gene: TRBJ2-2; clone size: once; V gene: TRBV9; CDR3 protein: CASRRNRDTGELFF; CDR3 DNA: TGTGCCAGCAGACGTAACAGGGACACCGGGGAGCTGTTTTTT
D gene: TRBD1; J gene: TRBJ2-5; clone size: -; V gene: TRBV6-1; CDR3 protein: CASSESPGEGGWETQYF; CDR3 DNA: TGTGCCAGCAGTGAATCACCCGGTGAAGGGGGCTGGGAGACCCAGTACTTC
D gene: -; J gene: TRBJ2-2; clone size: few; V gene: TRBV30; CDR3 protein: CAWGFMSPRTGELFF; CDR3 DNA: TGTGCCTGGGGATTTATGAGCCCCAGGACCGGGGAGCTGTTTTTT
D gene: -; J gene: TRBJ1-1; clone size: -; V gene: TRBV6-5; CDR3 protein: CASSYSSGANTEAFF; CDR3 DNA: TGTGCCAGCAGTTACTCGAGTGGGGCAAACACTGAAGCTTTCTTT
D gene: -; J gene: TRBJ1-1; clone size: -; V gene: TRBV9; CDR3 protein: CASSDRPHREEAFF; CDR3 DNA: TGTGCCAGCAGCGACCGTCCCCATCGTGAGGAAGCTTTCTTT
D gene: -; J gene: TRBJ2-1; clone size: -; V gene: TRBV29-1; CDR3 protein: CSVVRDTYNEQFF; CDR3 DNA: TGCAGCGTTGTCCGGGACACCTACAATGAGCAGTTCTTC
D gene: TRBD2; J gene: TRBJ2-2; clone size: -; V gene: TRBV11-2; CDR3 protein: CASSRGTSGTNTGELFF; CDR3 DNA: TGTGCCAGCAGCCGGGGGACTAGCGGAACGAACACCGGGGAGCTGTTTTTT
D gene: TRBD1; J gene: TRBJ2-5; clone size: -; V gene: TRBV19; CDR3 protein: CASRDRGSETQYF; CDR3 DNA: TGTGCCAGCCGGGACAGGGGTAGTGAGACCCAGTACTTC
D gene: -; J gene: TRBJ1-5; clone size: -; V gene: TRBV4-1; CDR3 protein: CASSQGSAGGRNQPQHF; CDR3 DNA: TGCGCCAGCAGCCAAGGGAGCGCGGGAGGTCGCAATCAGCCCCAGCATTTT
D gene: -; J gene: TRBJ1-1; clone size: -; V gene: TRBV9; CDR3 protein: CASSAGGTNTEAFF; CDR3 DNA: TGTGCCAGCAGCGCGGGAGGGACAAACACTGAAGCTTTCTTT
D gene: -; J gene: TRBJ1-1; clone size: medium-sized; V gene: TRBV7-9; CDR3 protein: CASSPPSGGADTEAFF; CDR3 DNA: TGTGCCAGCAGCCCACCCTCGGGGGGCGCGGACACTGAAGCTTTCTTT
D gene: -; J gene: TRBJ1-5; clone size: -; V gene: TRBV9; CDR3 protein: CASSPTSGNQPQHF; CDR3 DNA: TGTGCCAGCAGCCCCACGTCGGGCAATCAGCCCCAGCATTTT
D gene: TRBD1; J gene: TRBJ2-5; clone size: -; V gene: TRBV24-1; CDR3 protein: CATSDWNGQGETQYF; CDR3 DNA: TGTGCCACCAGTGATTGGAATGGACAGGGTGAGACCCAGTACTTC
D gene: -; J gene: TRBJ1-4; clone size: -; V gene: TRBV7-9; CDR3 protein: CASSRPPQANEKLFF; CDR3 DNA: TGTGCCAGCAGCCGACCTCCGCAGGCCAATGAAAAACTGTTTTTT
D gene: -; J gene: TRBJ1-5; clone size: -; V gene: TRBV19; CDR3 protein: CASIPNQGNLITQPQHF; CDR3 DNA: TGTGCCAGTATCCCTAATCAGGGTAATCTTATCACTCAGCCCCAGCATTTT
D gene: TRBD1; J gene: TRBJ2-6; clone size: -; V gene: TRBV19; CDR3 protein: CASRQGSSSGANVLTF; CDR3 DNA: TGTGCCAGCCGACAGGGAAGCAGCTCTGGGGCCAACGTCCTGACTTTC